This T cell receptor (beta chain) was recorded in a study of CD8+CD57+ T cells in acquired aplastic anemia. Patients chosen for sequencing had CD8+CD57+ cells that had expanded, as shown by flow cytometry. Trimming took off 5 bases at V and 6 bases at J, with 25 bases between the two ends. Looked up from germline, CDR1 is DFQATT and CDR2 is SNEGSKA (reference sequence). The CDR3 consists of 17 residues. The study profiled TCR beta VDJ and CDR3 using genomic DNA as template. TCRdb recomputed calls from the reads with MiXCR, one row per CDR3 protein. The data hold about 190,000 distinct CDR3 sequences, with roughly half observed a single time. This clonotype was detected many times.

Sequenced material: sorted CD4+, CD8+, or CD8+CD57+ T cells (not recorded which) from PBMCs. V usage is TRBV20-1 and J usage is TRBJ2-2, with D uncertain. This clonotype was obtained from a human donor with aplastic anemia. The CDR3 region has the DNA TGCAGTGCTTCAGCAGACTTGGACCGTAAATTCCCCGGGGAGCTGTTTTTT. It codes for CSASADLDRKFPGELFF.